This TCR beta chain was obtained from a study of T cell repertoires in cytomegalovirus infection. Study-level information: Selected CMV epitopes included recently identified HLA-C-restricted ones as well as well-studied HLA-B-restricted ones. Public signatures in TCR beta pointed to CMV infection and matching HLA type. Study-wide results and limits: Summed frequency of shared TCR beta families picked out CMV carriers who also had the relevant HLA.

Using its own MiXCR run on the reads, TCRdb lists one record per CDR3 protein. Of 700,000 to 850,000 distinct CDR3 sequences in the sample, about 30% were seen once. CDR3 length: 17 residues. J was trimmed by 2 bases and V by 2 bases; bases with no gene match: 8. CDR1 and CDR2 from the germline V gene are SGHVS and FQNEAQ. This clonotype came up a few times. Its antigen remains unknown. The sequence derives from a human donor in good health (CMV status not recorded). Some clones in this sample may be carry-over from other donors' samples. The genes are TRBV7-8 and TRBJ2-1, with 8 nucleotides matching TRBD2. The starting material was cultured CD8+ T cells from PBMCs, obtained from culture after CMV antigen stimulation. Written as DNA, the CDR3 is TGTGCCAGCAGCTTACCCTCCGGGGGGGCCCCCTACAATGAGCAGTTCTTC. This encodes CASSLPSGGAPYNEQFF.